This is a list of T cell receptor beta chains from one sample in a study of MAIT cells during Salmonella Paratyphi A infection. TCRdb reprocessed the 5' RACE reads with MiXCR, giving one entry per CDR3 protein. The sample contains about a thousand distinct CDR3 sequences, about 22% of which appear only once. This specimen was MAIT cells from blood, taken at the middle sampling point of the challenge study. The receptors come from a person aged 18-70 years who was deliberately infected with Salmonella Paratyphi A in a paratyphoid fever challenge study. Both conserved end residues are part of each CDR3. D genes are given only for firm matches. Clone sizes are given selectively: once, few, many, or a class where the clone is expanded.

v_call	j_call	d_call	clone_size	cdr3_nt	cdr3_aa
TRBV7-9	TRBJ2-6	NA	NA	TGTGCCAGCAGCGGGCGACACGGGCTGACTTTC	CASSGRHGLTF
TRBV6-4	TRBJ1-1	NA	few	TGTGCCAGCAGTGAAGGGGAAAACACTGAAGCTTTCTTT	CASSEGENTEAFF
TRBV3-1	TRBJ2-1	TRBD2	medium-sized	TGTGCCAGCAGCCAAGTACTCTTTTCCTCTAGCGGGAGGAGGAACAATGAGCAGTTCTTC	CASSQVLFSSSGRRNNEQFF
TRBV4-2	TRBJ2-3	NA	large	TGTGCCAGCAGCCAAGATTGGGGGCTAACCACAGATACGCAGTATTTT	CASSQDWGLTTDTQYF
TRBV4-3	TRBJ1-4	TRBD1	few	TGCGCCAGCAGCCAGGGACAGGGGGGGGCTGAAAAACTGTTTTTT	CASSQGQGGAEKLFF
TRBV6-1	TRBJ2-1	TRBD1	large	TGTGCCAGCAGTGGACAGGGCCCCAACACCTACAATGAGCAGTTCTTC	CASSGQGPNTYNEQFF
TRBV6-4	TRBJ2-3	TRBD2	few	TGTGCCAGCAGTGACGGACTAGCGGATACAGATACGCAGTATTTT	CASSDGLADTDTQYF
TRBV5-5	TRBJ2-7	TRBD2	NA	TGTGCCAGCAGTTCTACTAGCGGGATCTACGAGCAGTACTTC	CASSSTSGIYEQYF
TRBV6-4	TRBJ2-1	TRBD2	many	TGTGCCAGCAGTGACTCAGCGGGGGGGTACAATGAGCAGTTCTTC	CASSDSAGGYNEQFF
TRBV20-1	TRBJ2-5	NA	few	TGCAGTGCTAGAGGAGGGGGAGGGGGGGAGACCCAGTACTTC	CSARGGGGGETQYF
TRBV20-1	TRBJ1-1	TRBD1	NA	TGCAGTGCTACGACAGGGGCGAACACTGAAGCTTTCTTT	CSATTGANTEAFF
TRBV12-3/TRBV12-4	TRBJ2-7	TRBD2	few	TGTGCCAGCAAGGAGCGGGAGAGCTCCTACGAGCAGTACTTC	CASKERESSYEQYF
TRBV6-2/TRBV6-3	TRBJ2-2	NA	NA	TGTGCCACAAAAGGTGGTTTACTTGACACCGGGGAGCTGTTTTTT	CATKGGLLDTGELFF
TRBV20-1	TRBJ1-1	TRBD1	NA	TGCAGTGCTAGAAAAGGGACAGGCCACACTGAAGCTTTCTTT	CSARKGTGHTEAFF
TRBV6-2/TRBV6-3	TRBJ2-7	TRBD2	NA	TGTGCCAGCAGTTACTCGAGCGGGGCCTACGAGCAGTACTTC	CASSYSSGAYEQYF
TRBV7-6	TRBJ1-2	TRBD1	few	TGTGCCAGCAGCTTGGGTCCCGGGACAGTAACGAGTAGTGGCTACACCTTC	CASSLGPGTVTSSGYTF
TRBV6-4	TRBJ2-2	TRBD2	few	TGTGCCAGCAGTAGCGGGAGCACCGGGGAGCTGTTTTTT	CASSSGSTGELFF
TRBV29-1	TRBJ1-5	NA	NA	TGCAGCGTGGAGTTCAGGGAAGGCCAGCCCCAGCATTTT	CSVEFREGQPQHF
TRBV20-1	TRBJ1-5	NA	many	TGCAGTGCCCGGGGGCCAGAGAGTCAGCCCCAGCATTTT	CSARGPESQPQHF
TRBV6-2/TRBV6-3	TRBJ2-7	NA	few	TGTGCCAGCAGTTACCCTCCGGACACCTCCTACGAGCAGTACTTC	CASSYPPDTSYEQYF
TRBV7-3	TRBJ2-2	TRBD2	NA	TGTGCCAGCAGCCGACTAGCGTATGGCGGGGAGCTGTTTTTT	CASSRLAYGGELFF
TRBV28	TRBJ2-7	TRBD2	NA	TGTGCCAGCAGTTTGGGGACTAGCGGGAGCTCAACCTACGAGCAGTACTTC	CASSLGTSGSSTYEQYF
TRBV24-1	TRBJ1-1	TRBD1	few	TGTGCCACCAGTGAAGGGGACAGGGGCGAAGCTTTCTTT	CATSEGDRGEAFF
TRBV30	TRBJ2-2	NA	medium-sized	TGTGCCTGGAGTGAAGCAGGGATGGGCGCCGGGGAGCTGTTTTTT	CAWSEAGMGAGELFF